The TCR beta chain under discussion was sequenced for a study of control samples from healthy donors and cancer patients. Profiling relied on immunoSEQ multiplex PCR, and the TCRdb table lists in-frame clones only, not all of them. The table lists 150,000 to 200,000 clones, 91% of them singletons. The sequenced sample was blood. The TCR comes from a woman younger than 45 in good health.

The CDR3 here is CASSLEGRSTEAFF. CDR3 DNA: TGTGCCAGCAGCTTAGAGGGAAGGAGCACTGAAGCTTTCTTT. J is TRBJ1-1 and V is TRBV7-9; D remains unclear. V lost 1 base, J lost 4 bases, and 10 bases lay in between. The CDR3 has 14 residues. Germline V gives CDR1 SEHNR, CDR2 FQNEAQ (reference sequence).